The present entry profiles one T cell receptor (beta chain) with its context. The antigen is undetermined. The V gene lost 6 bases and the J gene lost 4 bases, with 13 bases spanning the gap. The CDR3 sequence is 13 residues long. Germline CDR1 reads MNHEY; CDR2 reads SVGAGI. Sequenced by immunoSEQ multiplex PCR; TCRdb stores in-frame clones only, minus some. The sample has some 500,000 clones, 85% to 90% seen once. The treatment here: around 19 received Ad26.COV2.S at low or high dose, single or two shots; five or six received placebo; per-sample allocation not given. Sampling occurred on day 63 after the first vaccine or placebo injection. Based in Boston, the donor was an adult of 18-55 years. The study used a vaccine consisting of an Ad26 vector that expressed Wuhan-strain SARS-CoV-2 spike. The data were taken from a study of Ad26.COV2.S vaccination and SARS-CoV-2 variants. Overall study context: Once or twice, 56 days apart, Ad26.COV2.S was delivered intramuscularly. Study outcomes and limitations: Across vaccine and placebo recipients, the breadth of non-spike TCRs was similar.

The receptor comes from a person aged 18-65 years who received the Ad26.COV2.S COVID-19 vaccine or a placebo. Here the sequenced sample was peripheral blood, taken in a trial of Ad26.COV2.S vaccine versus placebo. The rearrangement uses TRBV6-5 and TRBJ2-7; TRBD2 is a possible D gene (6 bases). The CDR3 region is CASRVAGLYEQYV. CDR3 in DNA: TGTGCCAGCAGAGTTGCGGGATTATACGAGCAGTACGTC.